Listed here is a single T cell receptor (beta chain). This clone's antigen is unknown. No clone much larger than this one lies a single base away; base qualities are absent. The data originate from a study of T cells in Graves' hyperthyroidism and ophthalmopathy (dated by TCRdb to about 2019). Some background on the complete study: TCR V-J signatures able to tell the groups apart were searched for in a discovery cohort of 90 to 100 patients, of whom around 43 had Graves' ophthalmopathy and roughly 59 had stable Graves' hyperthyroidism. After blood sampling, hyperthyroidism patients were treated with methimazole at a starting dose of 30 mg daily, and ophthalmopathy patients were treated with high-dose intravenous methylprednisolone. Prospective prediction of ophthalmopathy was tested in an independent validation cohort consisting of about 19 hyperthyroidism patients and about 17 patients who later progressed to ophthalmopathy. The 90 to 100 discovery patients were randomly divided into training and test sets at a 7:3 ratio. The paper reports TCR Vbeta CDR3 sequencing of some 140 peripheral blood samples: around 45 ophthalmopathy, 75 to 80 hyperthyroidism and around 17 progressor patients. The study also compared thyroid tissue and blood T-cell repertoires from more than five Graves' hyperthyroidism patients.

Amplification of TCR beta CDR3 regions was carried out from RNA transcripts. The first round of RT-PCR for the TCR CDR3 was performed with the HTBI primer set and the Qiagen OneStep RT-PCR kit. The libraries were constructed in a second round of multiplex PCR and then size-selected and purified. Paired-end sequencing of the libraries was performed with 100 bp reads on an Illumina HiSeq2000. Turning to the authors' computational methods: SOAPnuke was used to process the raw data, removing reads that contained adapters or uncalled bases, had a mean Phred below 15, or lacked an exact match to the constant primer or identifier. High-quality paired reads were merged using COPE v1.2.5, and each unique nucleotide sequence was defined as a clonotype. Clonotypes were aligned to IMGT TRBV, TRBD and TRBJ reference segments using MiTCR v1.1. Analysis was restricted to V-J combinations with a frequency above 0.0001, which covered 99.2% of repertoires. A TCS score was defined as the ratio between F50 (clonal expansion) and ExV (chaos), using BLOSUM62-based TCRdist between CDR3 peptides within each V-J. Welch's t-statistics and random forest reduced fewer than 550 V-J features to roughly 13, which were used in a naive Bayes classifier (R e1071). The similarity between thyroid and blood repertoires was quantified using the Morisita-Horn index. Using fastp trimming at Q25 and MiXCR clonotype assembly, TCRdb reanalyzed the public sequencing data and kept in-frame beta chains. Each record represents a unique CDR3 protein, reported with the most common genes and DNA among its rows. TCRdb assigned the V and J calls; the authors' analysis was not used. The sample yields 660,000 or so distinct CDR3 sequences; roughly 46% were counted once. In total, the top ten clones hold less than 8.5% of the sample.

CDR1 and CDR2 (SEHNR, FQNEAQ) derive from the germline V gene (reference sequence). Taken from cysteine to phenylalanine, the CDR3 has 14 residues. This entry keeps only the CDR3 DNA: 42 bases, framed from base 1. Trimming leaves V shorter by 5 bases and J shorter by 5 bases, with the junction holding 7 bases beyond the gene matches. Here is what the overall study found, with its caveats: Blood samples also contained most of the expanded thyroid clonotypes (frequency above 0.001), which suggests that blood repertoires may reflect thyroid immune responses. No statistical method was used to set the sample size in advance, and investigators knew the group allocation. Ophthalmopathy was separated from stable hyperthyroidism by a 13 V-J signature model, with approximately 90% sensitivity and 81% to 82% specificity obtained in cross-validation and 80%/75% obtained in testing. During validation, the model predicted progression to ophthalmopathy a median of around 6 months ahead of onset, with almost 71% sensitivity and about 72% specificity.

The study excluded patients with uncontrolled infections, other autoimmune diseases, pregnancy or lactation. Diagnoses were established on the basis of clinical symptoms, serum thyroxine and TRAb, thyroid ultrasound, and orbital computed tomography. Total RNA was extracted using Trizol reagent, and RNA quality was assessed on an Agilent 2100 Bioanalyzer. The sample was peripheral blood or thyroid tissue (not recorded which). The V and J genes are TRBV7-9 and TRBJ2-5; 8 of the junction bases match TRBD1. The clonotype was recovered from an adult man with Graves' disease, either hyperthyroidism or ophthalmopathy (not recorded which). The nucleotide sequence reads TGTGCCAGCAGCCCCCGGACAGGGAATGAGACCCAGTACTTC. Its amino acids are CASSPRTGNETQYF.